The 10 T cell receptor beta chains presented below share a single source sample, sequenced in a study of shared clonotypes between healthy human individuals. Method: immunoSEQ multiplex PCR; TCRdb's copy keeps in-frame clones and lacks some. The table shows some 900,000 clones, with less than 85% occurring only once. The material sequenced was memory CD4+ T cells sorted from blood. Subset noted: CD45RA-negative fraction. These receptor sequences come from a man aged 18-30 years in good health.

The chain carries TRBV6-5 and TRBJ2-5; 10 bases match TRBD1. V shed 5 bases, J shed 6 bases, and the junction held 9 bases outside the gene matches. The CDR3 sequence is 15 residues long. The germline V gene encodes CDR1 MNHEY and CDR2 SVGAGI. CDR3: CASSRPGQGPQTQYF. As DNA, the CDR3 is TGTGCCAGCAGTCGACCGGGACAGGGGCCGCAGACCCAGTACTTC.

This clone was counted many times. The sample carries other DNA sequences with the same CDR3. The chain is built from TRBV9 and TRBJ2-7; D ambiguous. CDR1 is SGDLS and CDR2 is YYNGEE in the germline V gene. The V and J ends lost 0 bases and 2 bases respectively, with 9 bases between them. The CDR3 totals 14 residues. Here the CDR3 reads CASSVGQPTYEQYF. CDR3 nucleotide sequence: TGTGCCAGCAGCGTAGGCCAGCCGACCTACGAGCAGTACTTC. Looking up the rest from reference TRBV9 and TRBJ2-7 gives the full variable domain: DSGVTQTPKHLITATGQRVTLRCSPRSGDLSVYWYQQSLDQGLQFLIQYYNGEERAKGNILERFSAQQFPDLHSELNLSSLELGDSALYFCASSVGQPTYEQYFGPGTRLTVT.

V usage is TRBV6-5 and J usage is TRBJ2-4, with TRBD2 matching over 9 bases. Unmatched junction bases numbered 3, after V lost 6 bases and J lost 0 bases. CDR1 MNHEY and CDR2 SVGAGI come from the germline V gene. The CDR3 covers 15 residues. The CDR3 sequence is CASRGTSKAKNIQYF. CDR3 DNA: TGTGCCAGCAGAGGGACTAGCAAAGCCAAAAACATTCAGTACTTC.

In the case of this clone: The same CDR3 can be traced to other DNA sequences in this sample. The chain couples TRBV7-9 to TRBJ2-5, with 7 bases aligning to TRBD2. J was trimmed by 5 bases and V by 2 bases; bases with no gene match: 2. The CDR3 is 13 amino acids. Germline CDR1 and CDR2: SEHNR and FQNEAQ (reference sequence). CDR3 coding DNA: TGTGCCAGCAGCTTAAAGGGAGGGGAGACCCAGTACTTC. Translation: CASSLKGGETQYF. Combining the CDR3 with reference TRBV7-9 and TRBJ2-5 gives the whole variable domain DTGVSQNPRHKITKRGQNVTFRCDPISEHNRLYWYRQTLGQGPEFLTYFQNEAQLEKSRLLSDRFSAERPKGSFSTLEIQRTEQGDSAMYLCASSLKGGETQYFGPGTRLLVL.

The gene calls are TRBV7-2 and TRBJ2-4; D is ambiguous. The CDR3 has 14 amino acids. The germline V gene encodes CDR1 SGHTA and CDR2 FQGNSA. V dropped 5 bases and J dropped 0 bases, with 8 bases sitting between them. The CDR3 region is CASSPGVAKNIQYF. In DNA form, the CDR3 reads TGTGCCAGCAGCCCCGGCGTAGCCAAAAACATTCAGTACTTC.

The CDR3 spells CASSPVLVGNTIYF. The DNA of the CDR3 is TGTGCCAGTAGCCCGGTATTAGTTGGAAACACCATATATTTT. The gene calls are TRBV19 and TRBJ1-3; D gene unclear. Germline V gene data show CDR1 as LNHDA and CDR2 as SQIVND (reference sequence). The CDR3 has 14 residues. Trimming took 6 bases from V and 3 from J, leaving 12 bases between them.

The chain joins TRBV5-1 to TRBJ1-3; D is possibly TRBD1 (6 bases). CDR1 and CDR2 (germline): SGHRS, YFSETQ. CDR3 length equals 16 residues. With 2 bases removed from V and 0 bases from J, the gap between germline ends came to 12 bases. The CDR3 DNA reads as TGCGCCAGCAGCTTTGATCTACAGGGCTCTGGAAACACCATATATTTT. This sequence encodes CASSFDLQGSGNTIYF.

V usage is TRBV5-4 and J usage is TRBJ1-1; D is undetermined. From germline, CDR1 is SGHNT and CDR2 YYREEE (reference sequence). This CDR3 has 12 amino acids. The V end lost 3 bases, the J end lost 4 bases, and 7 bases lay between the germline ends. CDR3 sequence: CASSSLGTEAFF. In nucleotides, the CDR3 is TGTGCCAGCAGCTCCCTGGGCACTGAAGCTTTCTTT.

DNA for the CDR3: TGTGCCTGGAGTGTAACCAGGGGACGGGTCGGGGAGCTGTTTTTT. Its translation: CAWSVTRGRVGELFF. The rearrangement links TRBV30 to TRBJ2-2; TRBD1 is a possible D gene (6 bases). Per germline, CDR1 GTSNPN and CDR2 SVGIG (reference sequence). This CDR3 spans 15 amino acids. V lost 0 bases to trimming and J lost 7 bases, with 15 bases between them. Based on the CDR3 plus reference TRBV30 and TRBJ2-2, the full variable domain is SQTIHQWPATLVQPVGSPLSLECTVEGTSNPNLYWYRQAAGRGLQLLFYSVGIGQISSEVPQNLSASRPQDRQFILSSKKLLLSDSGFYLCAWSVTRGRVGELFFGEGSRLTVL.

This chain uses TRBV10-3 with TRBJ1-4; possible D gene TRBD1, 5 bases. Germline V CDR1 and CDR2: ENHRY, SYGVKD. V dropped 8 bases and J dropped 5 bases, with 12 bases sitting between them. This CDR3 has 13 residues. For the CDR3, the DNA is TGTGCCATCTCGGGACCGACCAATGAAAAACTGTTTTTT. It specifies CAISGPTNEKLFF.